These T cell receptor beta chains were read from a single sample in a study of T cell repertoires in cytomegalovirus infection. Antigens for these TCRs are unknown. Each CDR3 protein is one row after TCRdb ran MiXCR on the reads. The data show hundreds of thousands of distinct CDR3 sequences, roughly a third seen once. The sample here was cultured PBMCs, taken from culture after CMV antigen stimulation. These receptor sequences come from a human donor in good health (CMV status not recorded). Some clones in this sample may be carry-over from other donors' samples. Each CDR3 is given with its conserved first and last residue. A D gene is named only where the DNA matches it firmly. Size tells how often a clone was seen (once, few, many) or the class of an expanded clone, and some rows leave it out.

V gene,clone size,J gene,D gene,CDR3 DNA,CDR3 protein
TRBV6-5,-,TRBJ2-3,TRBD2,TGTGCCAGCAGTTACGGCGGCGGGAGGGTAGATACGCAGTATTTT,CASSYGGGRVDTQYF
TRBV12-3/TRBV12-4,-,TRBJ1-1,TRBD1,TGTGCCACCTGGCGAGGGACAGGGGGATTTTTGAACACTGAAGCTTTCTTT,CATWRGTGGFLNTEAFF
TRBV28,-,TRBJ2-5,TRBD1,TGTGCCATAGGGACAGGGGGCTGGGAGACCCAGTACTTC,CAIGTGGWETQYF
TRBV12-3/TRBV12-4,few,TRBJ1-2,TRBD1,TGTGCCAGCAGTCCTGGGGACAGGACCGATAACTATGGCTACACCTTC,CASSPGDRTDNYGYTF
TRBV6-8,-,TRBJ2-3,-,TGTGCCAGCAGTTATTCCCTTTCCGATACGCAGTATTTT,CASSYSLSDTQYF
TRBV7-2,many,TRBJ2-3,-,TGTGCCAGCAGCCTCCGACAGACAGATACGCAGTATTTT,CASSLRQTDTQYF
TRBV7-8,many,TRBJ1-5,-,TGTGCCAGCAGCTTAGTCCCCTGGCGGAAGGGCCCCGGGAGCAATCAGCCCCAGCATTTT,CASSLVPWRKGPGSNQPQHF
TRBV12-3/TRBV12-4,-,TRBJ1-5,-,TGTGCCAGCAGGCGATCGCTCGGGGGATCGGGCAATCAGCCCCAGCATTTT,CASRRSLGGSGNQPQHF
TRBV7-2,many,TRBJ2-3,-,TGTGCCAGCAGCTTAGCGGGAGTAGCGGTAAGGGATACGCAGTATTTT,CASSLAGVAVRDTQYF
TRBV4-1,-,TRBJ1-2,-,TGCGCCAGCAGCCATTTGGACAGTGTGAACTATGGCTACACCTTC,CASSHLDSVNYGYTF